This T cell receptor beta chain was identified in a study of blood T cell repertoires in COVID-19. Background on the study: Samples came from the United States, Italy and Spain, spanning acute and convalescent COVID-19. In each case, the material was cDNA or gDNA derived from T cells, B-cell-depleted T cells, or PBMCs.

With V trimmed by 2 bases and J by 8 bases, 10 bases remained unmatched. Germline V gene lookup returns CDR1 MGHDK and CDR2 SYGVNS. CDR3 length: 16 residues. Original data processing: For nucleated cells, counts were estimated from reference gene primer amplification. Produced via immunoSEQ multiplex PCR; TCRdb's table is partial and in-frame only. From that table come the V and J calls and clone size; the DNA was used to work out D and trimming. This repertoire shows 50,000 or so clones, around nine tenths found once; its top ten account for around 15%. The clonotype originates from a human donor with active COVID-19. The donor label of this sample is uncertain. Input material: peripheral blood. The chain combines TRBV25-1 with TRBJ2-1; TRBD2 matches 9 bases. For the CDR3, the DNA is TGTGCCAGCAGTGAACCTGGGGTAGCGGGAGAGGATGAGCAGTTCTTC. Protein sequence: CASSEPGVAGEDEQFF.